These 16 T cell receptor beta chains originate from one sample sequenced in a study of control samples from healthy donors and cancer patients. The assay was immunoSEQ multiplex PCR, and TCRdb's table has in-frame clones only and misses some. The table records roughly 100,000 clones, 80% to 90% of them present only once. The sequenced sample consisted of blood. These receptors were collected from a young man in good health.

The chain employs TRBV5-1 and TRBJ2-7, with 7 nucleotides matching TRBD2. This CDR3 spans 16 amino acids. Germline trimming cut 0 bases from V and 2 bases from J; bases unmatched to any gene: 8. The germline V gene has CDR1 SGHRS and CDR2 YFSETQ. CDR3 DNA sequence: TGCGCCAGCAGCTTGGTAAGCGGGGTCCCCACCTACGAGCAGTACTTC. Protein: CASSLVSGVPTYEQYF.

The V call is TRBV9, the J call TRBJ1-1; D is ambiguous. The germline V gene has CDR1 SGDLS and CDR2 YYNGEE. This CDR3 is built from 15 residues. Trimming took 3 bases from V and 0 from J, leaving 12 bases between them. The CDR3 protein is CASSADHSLNTEAFF. The CDR3 coding sequence is TGTGCCAGCAGCGCGGATCATTCACTGAACACTGAAGCTTTCTTT.

The chain links TRBV7-9 to TRBJ2-1, with D possibly matching TRBD1 (6 bases). Trimming left V 1 base short and J 4 bases short, with 14 bases between. The germline V gene has CDR1 SEHNR and CDR2 FQNEAQ (reference sequence). There are 16 residues in the CDR3. The CDR3 spells CASSLGRGQGYNEQFF. In nucleotides, the CDR3 is TGTGCCAGCAGCTTAGGCAGAGGGCAGGGGTACAATGAGCAGTTCTTC.

V and J are TRBV19 and TRBJ2-2; D may be TRBD1 (5 bases). From germline, CDR1 is LNHDA and CDR2 SQIVND (reference sequence). Trimming left V 8 bases short and J 4 bases short, with 14 bases between. The CDR3 length is 14 residues. CDR3 coding DNA: TGTGCCAGTGGGTGGGGCGGATTCACCGGGGAGCTGTTTTTT. Its protein is CASGWGGFTGELFF.

The chain couples TRBV4-1 to TRBJ2-3; TRBD2 agrees at 11 bases. This CDR3 has 16 amino acids. V was pared by 6 bases and J by 5 bases, with 10 bases of the junction left unmatched. The germline V gene has CDR1 MGHRA and CDR2 YSYEKL. The CDR3 is CASRKVAGGPRDTQYF. The CDR3 nucleotides read TGCGCCAGCAGGAAGGTAGCGGGAGGGCCAAGAGATACGCAGTATTTT.

The chain joins TRBV6-5 to TRBJ1-1; tentative D call: TRBD1 (5 bases). The CDR3 contains 14 residues. Germline CDR1 is MNHEY and CDR2 is SVGAGI. V shed 6 bases and J shed 4 bases, with 15 bases lying between them. As DNA, the CDR3 is TGTGCCAGCAGGAGGGGTCATGAGGGCACTGAAGCTTTCTTT. This translates into CASRRGHEGTEAFF.

The V call is TRBV19, the J call TRBJ2-3; D may match TRBD1 or TRBD2 (5 bases each). Germline CDR1 is LNHDA and CDR2 is SQIVND (reference sequence). Trimming pared 1 base from V and 2 bases from J, leaving 19 bases between. The CDR3 loop spans 18 amino acids. In nucleotides, the CDR3 is TGTGCCAGTAGTATAGTAAGGGGAGCGGTTCATTTCACAGATACGCAGTATTTT. Translation: CASSIVRGAVHFTDTQYF. The entire variable domain, with the rest obtained from reference TRBV19 and TRBJ2-3, is as follows: DGGITQSPKYLFRKEGQNVTLSCEQNLNHDAMYWYRQDPGQGLRLIYYSQIVNDFQKGDIAEGYSVSREKKESFPLTVTSAQKNPTAFYLCASSIVRGAVHFTDTQYFGPGTRLTVL.

The V and J genes are TRBV5-1 and TRBJ2-1; TRBD1 matches 8 bases. The CDR3 totals 16 residues. Germline V gene data show CDR1 as SGHRS and CDR2 as YFSETQ. V lost 4 bases to trimming and J lost 0 bases; unmatched junction nucleotides: 6. Here the CDR3 reads CASSNYRGSSYNEQFF. The CDR3 region has the DNA TGCGCCAGCAGCAACTACAGGGGGAGCTCCTACAATGAGCAGTTCTTC.

This chain uses TRBV18 with TRBJ1-1; 8 nucleotides line up with TRBD1. The CDR3 has 16 amino acids. The V and J ends lost 3 bases and 0 bases, in that order; junction bases with no gene match: 6. CDR1 and CDR2 from the germline V gene are KGHSH and LQKENI. The CDR3 loop is CASSPQGAGMNTEAFF. The CDR3 DNA follows: TGTGCCAGCTCACCCCAGGGGGCGGGGATGAACACTGAAGCTTTCTTT.

This clone was seen only once. CDR3 residues: CASNPGPPARDEQYF. The CDR3 DNA reads as TGCGCCAGCAACCCGGGACCACCGGCGCGGGACGAGCAGTACTTC. V gene TRBV5-1 combines with J gene TRBJ2-7, with D perhaps being TRBD1 or TRBD2 (5 bases each). The germline CDR1 and CDR2 sequences are SGHRS and YFSETQ. The V gene lost 6 bases and the J gene lost 5 bases, with 21 bases spanning the gap. This CDR3 has 15 amino acids. Looking up the rest from reference TRBV5-1 and TRBJ2-7 gives the full variable domain: KAGVTQTPRYLIKTRGQQVTLSCSPISGHRSVSWYQQTPGQGLQFLFEYFSETQRNKGNFPGRFSGRQFSNSRSEMNVSTLELGDSALYLCASNPGPPARDEQYFGPGTRLTVT.

The rearrangement joins TRBV7-8 to TRBJ1-5; 8 bases align to TRBD1. Trimming removed 0 bases from V and 2 bases from J; junction bases left unmatched: 3. The CDR3 spans 16 residues. Germline V gene data show CDR1 as SGHVS and CDR2 as FQNEAQ. CDR3 sequence: CASSLARTGRNQPQHF. In nucleotides, the CDR3 is TGTGCCAGCAGCTTAGCGAGGACAGGGCGCAATCAGCCCCAGCATTTT.

The chain is built from TRBV10-3 and TRBJ1-6, with D hard to call. The CDR3 sequence is 13 residues long. Germline V CDR1 and CDR2: ENHRY, SYGVKD. V was trimmed by 4 bases and J by 8 bases, leaving 9 bases between them. The CDR3 DNA reads TGTGCCATCAGTGGGGCAGCCGATTCACCCCTCCACTTT. Protein: CAISGAADSPLHF.

The rearrangement links TRBV7-2 to TRBJ2-1, with D possibly matching TRBD1 (6 bases). Germline V gene lookup returns CDR1 SGHTA and CDR2 FQGNSA. Trimming left V 7 bases short and J 3 bases short, with 16 bases between. The CDR3 is 15 residues long. CDR3 DNA: TGTGCCAGCACTCAGGGGTTCCAAAGCTACAATGAGCAGTTCTTC. Encoded protein: CASTQGFQSYNEQFF.

The CDR3 DNA reads TGTGCCAGCAGCTTATTGTCTAGCGGGAGGGAGACCCAGTACTTC. Its protein product is CASSLLSSGRETQYF. This sequence joins TRBV7-2 and TRBJ2-5; 11 bases line up with TRBD2. CDR1 is SGHTA and CDR2 is FQGNSA in the germline V gene. The CDR3 totals 15 residues. V lost 2 bases, J lost 5 bases, and 4 bases stayed unmatched.

The V gene is TRBV11-2, the J gene TRBJ1-1, with 8 bases identical to TRBD1. Trimming removed 6 bases from V and 6 bases from J; junction bases left unmatched: 9. Germline V gene sequence: CDR1 SGHAT, CDR2 FQNNGV. This CDR3 comprises 14 residues. The CDR3 DNA sequence: TGTGCCAGCAGTCCGGACAGGGTAGACGCTGAAGCTTTCTTT. It encodes CASSPDRVDAEAFF.

This clone was seen just once. V and J are TRBV10-2 and TRBJ1-1, with TRBD1 matching 9 bases. J lost 0 bases, V lost 9 bases, and 5 bases had no gene match. Germline V CDR1 and CDR2: WSHSY, SAAADI. The CDR3 is 14 residues long. CDR3 sequence reads: CASRDRALNTEAFF. CDR3 nucleotide sequence: TGCGCCAGTCGGGACAGGGCTCTGAACACTGAAGCTTTCTTT.